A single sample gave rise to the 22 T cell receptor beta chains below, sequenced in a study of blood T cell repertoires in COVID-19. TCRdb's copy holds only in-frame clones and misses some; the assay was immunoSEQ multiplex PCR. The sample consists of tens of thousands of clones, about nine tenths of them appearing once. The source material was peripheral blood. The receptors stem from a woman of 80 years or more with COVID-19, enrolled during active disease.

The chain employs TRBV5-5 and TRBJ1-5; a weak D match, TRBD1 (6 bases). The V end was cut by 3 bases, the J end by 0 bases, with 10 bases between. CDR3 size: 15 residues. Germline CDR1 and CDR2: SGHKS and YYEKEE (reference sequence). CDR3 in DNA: TGTGCCAGCAGCTCTCGGACAGCTAGCAATCAGCCCCAGCATTTT. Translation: CASSSRTASNQPQHF.

Written as DNA, the CDR3 is TGTGCCAGCAGCCAAGTGTGGCGGGGGCGCTTAAGGGGCGAAGCTTTCTTT. It specifies CASSQVWRGRLRGEAFF. V usage is TRBV14 and J usage is TRBJ1-1, with a tentative D call TRBD1 (6 bases). This CDR3 is built from 17 residues. With 1 base removed from V and 8 bases from J, the gap between germline ends came to 23 bases. Germline CDR1 is SGHDN and CDR2 is FVKESK.

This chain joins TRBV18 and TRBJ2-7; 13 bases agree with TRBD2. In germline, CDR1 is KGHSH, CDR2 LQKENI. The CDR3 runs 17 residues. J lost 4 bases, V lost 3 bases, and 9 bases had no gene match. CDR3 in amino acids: CASSPPGTSGKNYEQYF. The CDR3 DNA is TGTGCCAGCTCACCTCCCGGGACTAGCGGGAAGAATTACGAGCAGTACTTC.

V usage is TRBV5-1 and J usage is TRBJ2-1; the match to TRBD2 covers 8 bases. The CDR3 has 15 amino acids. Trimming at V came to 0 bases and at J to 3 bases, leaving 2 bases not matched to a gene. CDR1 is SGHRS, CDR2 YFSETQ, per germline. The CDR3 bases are TGCGCCAGCAGCTTGGGCCTAGCGGGCTACAATGAGCAGTTCTTC. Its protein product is CASSLGLAGYNEQFF.

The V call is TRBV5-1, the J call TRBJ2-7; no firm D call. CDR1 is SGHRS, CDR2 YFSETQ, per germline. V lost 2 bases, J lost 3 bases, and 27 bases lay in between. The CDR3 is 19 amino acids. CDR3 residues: CASSLGNEAQAWKLYEQYF. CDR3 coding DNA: TGCGCCAGCAGCTTAGGTAATGAAGCCCAAGCGTGGAAGCTCTACGAGCAGTACTTC.

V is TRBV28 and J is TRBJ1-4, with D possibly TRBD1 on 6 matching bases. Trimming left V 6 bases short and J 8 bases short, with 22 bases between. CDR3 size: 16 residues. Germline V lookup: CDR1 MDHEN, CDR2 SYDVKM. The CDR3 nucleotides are TGTGCCAGCAGCCGAACCGGGACATCCGGGTACGAAAAACTGTTTTTT. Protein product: CASSRTGTSGYEKLFF.

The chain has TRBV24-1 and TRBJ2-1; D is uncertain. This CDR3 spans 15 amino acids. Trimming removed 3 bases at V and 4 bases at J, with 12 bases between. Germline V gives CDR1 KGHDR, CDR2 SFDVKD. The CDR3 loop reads CATSDPAGGYNEQFF. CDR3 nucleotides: TGTGCCACCAGTGATCCGGCAGGTGGGTACAATGAGCAGTTCTTC.

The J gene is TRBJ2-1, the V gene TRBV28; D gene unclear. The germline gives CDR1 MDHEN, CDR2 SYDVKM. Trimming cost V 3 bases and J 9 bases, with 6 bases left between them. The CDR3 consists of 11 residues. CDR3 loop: CASSLGTEQFF. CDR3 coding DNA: TGTGCCAGCAGTTTGGGCACTGAGCAGTTCTTC. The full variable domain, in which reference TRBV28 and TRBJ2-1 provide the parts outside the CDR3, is DVKVTQSSRYLVKRTGEKVFLECVQDMDHENMFWYRQDPGLGLRLIYFSYDVKMKEKGDIPEGYSVSREKKERFSLILESASTNQTSMYLCASSLGTEQFFGPGTRLTVL.

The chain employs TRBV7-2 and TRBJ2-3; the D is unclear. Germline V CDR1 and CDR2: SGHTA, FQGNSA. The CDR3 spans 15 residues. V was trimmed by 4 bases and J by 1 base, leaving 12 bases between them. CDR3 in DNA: TGTGCCAGCAGCTCGCAAATGGCCGGCACAGATACGCAGTATTTT. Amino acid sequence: CASSSQMAGTDTQYF.

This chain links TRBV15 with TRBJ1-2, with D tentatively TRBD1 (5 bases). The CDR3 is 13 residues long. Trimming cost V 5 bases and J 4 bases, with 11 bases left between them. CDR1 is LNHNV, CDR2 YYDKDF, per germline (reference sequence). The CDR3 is CATSRRRGYGYTF. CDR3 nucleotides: TGTGCCACCAGCCGTCGGAGGGGCTATGGCTACACCTTC. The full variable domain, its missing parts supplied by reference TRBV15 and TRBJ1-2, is DAMVIQNPRYQVTQFGKPVTLSCSQTLNHNVMYWYQQKSSQAPKLLFHYYDKDFNNEADTPDNFQSRRPNTSFCFLDIRSPGLGDTAMYLCATSRRRGYGYTFGSGTRLTVV.

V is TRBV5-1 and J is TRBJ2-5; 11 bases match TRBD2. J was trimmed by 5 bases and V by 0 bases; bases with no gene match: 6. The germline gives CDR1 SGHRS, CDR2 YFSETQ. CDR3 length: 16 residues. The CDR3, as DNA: TGCGCCAGCAGCTTGGGGGCGACTAGCGGGACGGAGACCCAGTACTTC. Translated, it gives CASSLGATSGTETQYF.

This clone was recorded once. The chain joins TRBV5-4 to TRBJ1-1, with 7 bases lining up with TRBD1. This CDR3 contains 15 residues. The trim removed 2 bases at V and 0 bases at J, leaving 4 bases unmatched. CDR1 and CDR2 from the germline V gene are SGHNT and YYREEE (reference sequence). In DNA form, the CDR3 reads TGTGCCAGCAGCTTTGGGACAGCTATGAACACTGAAGCTTTCTTT. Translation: CASSFGTAMNTEAFF.

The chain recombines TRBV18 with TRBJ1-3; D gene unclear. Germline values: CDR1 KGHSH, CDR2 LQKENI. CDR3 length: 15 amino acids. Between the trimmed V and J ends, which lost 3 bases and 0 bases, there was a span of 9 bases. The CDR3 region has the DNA TGTGCCAGCTCACCGAAAGGGAGCTCTGGAAACACCATATATTTT. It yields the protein CASSPKGSSGNTIYF.

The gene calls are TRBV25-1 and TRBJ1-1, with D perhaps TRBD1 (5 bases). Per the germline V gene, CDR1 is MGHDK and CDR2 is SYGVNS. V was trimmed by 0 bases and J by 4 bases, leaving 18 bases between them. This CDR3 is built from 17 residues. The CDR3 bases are TGTGCCAGCAGTGAATATGGTAAAGGGGCCGGCGGCACTGAAGCTTTCTTT. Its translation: CASSEYGKGAGGTEAFF. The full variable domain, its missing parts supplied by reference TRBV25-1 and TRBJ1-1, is EADIYQTPRYLVIGTGKKITLECSQTMGHDKMYWYQQDPGMELHLIHYSYGVNSTEKGDLSSESTVSRIRTEHFPLTLESARPSHTSQYLCASSEYGKGAGGTEAFFGQGTRLTVV.

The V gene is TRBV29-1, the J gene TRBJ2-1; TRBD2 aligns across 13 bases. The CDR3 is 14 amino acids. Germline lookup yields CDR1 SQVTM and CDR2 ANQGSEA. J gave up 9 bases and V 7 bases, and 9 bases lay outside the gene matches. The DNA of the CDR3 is TGCAGCGGAACTAGCGGGAGGGCCGGTGGTGAGCAGTTCTTC. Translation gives CSGTSGRAGGEQFF.

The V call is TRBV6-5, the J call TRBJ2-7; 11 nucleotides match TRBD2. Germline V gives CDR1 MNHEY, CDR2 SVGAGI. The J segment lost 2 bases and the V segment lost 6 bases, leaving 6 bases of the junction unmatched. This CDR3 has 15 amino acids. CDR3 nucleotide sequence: TGTGCCAGCAGAGAGGGACTAGCGGATGCCTACGAGCAGTACTTC. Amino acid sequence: CASREGLADAYEQYF.

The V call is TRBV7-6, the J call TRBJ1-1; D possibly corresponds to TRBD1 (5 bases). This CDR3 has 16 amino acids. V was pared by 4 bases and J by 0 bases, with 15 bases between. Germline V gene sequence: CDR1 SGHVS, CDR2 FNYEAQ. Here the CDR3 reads CASSSGGVLMNTEAFF. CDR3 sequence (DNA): TGTGCCAGCAGCTCCGGGGGAGTACTCATGAACACTGAAGCTTTCTTT.

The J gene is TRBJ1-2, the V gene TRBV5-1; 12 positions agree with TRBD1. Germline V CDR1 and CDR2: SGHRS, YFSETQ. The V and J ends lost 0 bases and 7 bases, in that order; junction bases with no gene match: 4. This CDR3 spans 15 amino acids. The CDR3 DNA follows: TGCGCCAGCAGCTTGGGGGACAGGGGGCTCATTGGCTACACCTTC. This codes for CASSLGDRGLIGYTF.

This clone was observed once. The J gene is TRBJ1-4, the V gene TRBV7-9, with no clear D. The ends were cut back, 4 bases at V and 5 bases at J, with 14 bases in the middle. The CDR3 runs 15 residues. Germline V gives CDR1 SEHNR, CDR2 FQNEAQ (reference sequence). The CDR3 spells CASSYWSSKNEKLFF. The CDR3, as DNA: TGTGCCAGCAGCTATTGGAGCTCTAAAAATGAAAAACTGTTTTTT. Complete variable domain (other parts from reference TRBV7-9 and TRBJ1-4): DTGVSQNPRHKITKRGQNVTFRCDPISEHNRLYWYRQTLGQGPEFLTYFQNEAQLEKSRLLSDRFSAERPKGSFSTLEIQRTEQGDSAMYLCASSYWSSKNEKLFFGSGTQLSVL.

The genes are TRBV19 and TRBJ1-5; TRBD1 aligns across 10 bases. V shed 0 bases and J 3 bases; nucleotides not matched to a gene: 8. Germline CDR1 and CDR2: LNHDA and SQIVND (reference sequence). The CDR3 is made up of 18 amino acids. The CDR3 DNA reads TGTGCCAGTAGTATAGACCGGGACAGGGGTTCGGACAATCAGCCCCAGCATTTT. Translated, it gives CASSIDRDRGSDNQPQHF.

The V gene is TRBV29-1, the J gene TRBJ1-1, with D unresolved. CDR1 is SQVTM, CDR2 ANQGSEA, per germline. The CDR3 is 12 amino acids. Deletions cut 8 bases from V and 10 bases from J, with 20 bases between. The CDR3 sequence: CSPLGPSGRAFF. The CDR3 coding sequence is TGCAGCCCCCTGGGCCCATCGGGGAGAGCTTTCTTT.

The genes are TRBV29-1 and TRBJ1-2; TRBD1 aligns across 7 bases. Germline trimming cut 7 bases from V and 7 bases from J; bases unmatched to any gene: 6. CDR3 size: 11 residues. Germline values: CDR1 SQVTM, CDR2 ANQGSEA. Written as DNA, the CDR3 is TGCAGCGCAAACAGGGGAGGTGGCTACACCTTC. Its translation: CSANRGGGYTF.